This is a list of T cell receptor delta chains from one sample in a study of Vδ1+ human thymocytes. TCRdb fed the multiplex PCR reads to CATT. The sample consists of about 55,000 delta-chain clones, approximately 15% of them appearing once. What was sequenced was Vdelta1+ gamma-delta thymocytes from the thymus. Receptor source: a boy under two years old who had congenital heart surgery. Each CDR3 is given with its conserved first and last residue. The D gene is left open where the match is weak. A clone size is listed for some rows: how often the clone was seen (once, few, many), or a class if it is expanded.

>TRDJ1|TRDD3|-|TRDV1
TGTGCTCTTGATACTGGGGGATACGCCGATAAACTCATCTTT
CALDTGGYADKLIF
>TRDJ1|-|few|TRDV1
TGTGCTCTTGGGGAACTTCTCAGGGGCGAGACCGATAAACTCATCTTT
CALGELLRGETDKLIF
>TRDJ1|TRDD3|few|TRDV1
TGTGCTCTTGGGGAACTTGACTGGGGGACGTACACCGATAAACTCATCTTT
CALGELDWGTYTDKLIF
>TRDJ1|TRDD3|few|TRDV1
TGTGCTCTTGGGGCTGCCCCTTCCTACTGGGGGATACGGTGGTACACCGATAAACTCATCTTT
CALGAAPSYWGIRWYTDKLIF
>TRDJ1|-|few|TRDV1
TGTGCTCTTGGGGAACGGTTTTCCTACCCGGGGGATCCCGATAAACTCATCTTT
CALGERFSYPGDPDKLIF
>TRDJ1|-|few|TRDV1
TGTGCTCTTGGGGACTCGGCCTTCCCATTCACCGATAAACTCATCTTT
CALGDSAFPFTDKLIF
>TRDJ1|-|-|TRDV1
TGTGCTCTTGGGGAACGCCCATTCCAACGGGATTGGAACACCGATAAACTCATCTTT
CALGERPFQRDWNTDKLIF
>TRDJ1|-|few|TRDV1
TGTGCTCTTGGGGAAAGTCCTCCTTTCACCGATAAACTCATCTTT
CALGESPPFTDKLIF
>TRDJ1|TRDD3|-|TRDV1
TGTGCTCTTGGGGAACAAACACACTATTCCCGAAGAATCTGGGGGATAGCGAACACCGATAAACTCATCTTT
CALGEQTHYSRRIWGIANTDKLIF
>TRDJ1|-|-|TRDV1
TGTGCTCTTGGGGCCCCTCTCCTGGGATCCCCCGGACCCGATAAACTCATCTTT
CALGAPLLGSPGPDKLIF
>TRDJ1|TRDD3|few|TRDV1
TGTGCTCTTGGGACGGCCTTCCCCCCCAACTGGGGGATACTTGACACCGATAAACTCATCTTT
CALGTAFPPNWGILDTDKLIF
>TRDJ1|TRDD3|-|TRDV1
TGTGCTCTTGGGGAACTTCGGCGGGGGATATGGAGGACCGATAAACTCATCTTT
CALGELRRGIWRTDKLIF
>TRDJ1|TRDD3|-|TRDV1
TGTGCTCTTGGGGAACCATCCACCCTACGAACTGGGGGGAATCTTTACACCGATAAACTCATCTTT
CALGEPSTLRTGGNLYTDKLIF
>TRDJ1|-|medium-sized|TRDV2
TGTGCCTGTTTTCAAGTCGGTGGCGATAAACTCATCTTT
CACFQVGGDKLIF
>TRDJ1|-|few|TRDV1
TGTGCTCTTGGGGAGGTAGAAAAAGGGACCCGTTGCACCGATAAACTCATCTTT
CALGEVEKGTRCTDKLIF
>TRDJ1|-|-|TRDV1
TGTGCTCTTGGGGACCCCCCGATACTCCACACCGATAAACTCATCTTT
CALGDPPILHTDKLIF
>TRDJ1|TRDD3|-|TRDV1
TGTGCTCTTGGGGTCGTTCTTCCTGGGGGATACGGGGACCACACCGATAAACTCATCTTT
CALGVVLPGGYGDHTDKLIF
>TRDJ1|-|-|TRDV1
TGTGCTCTTGGGGAACCGCGGCCCGCTGGGTGCACCGATAAACTCATCTTT
CALGEPRPAGCTDKLIF
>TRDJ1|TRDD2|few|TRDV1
TGTGCTCTTGGGGAGAGCCTTCCTACGCCTTGGGCAGAATCTCTCACCGATAAACTCATCTTT
CALGESLPTPWAESLTDKLIF
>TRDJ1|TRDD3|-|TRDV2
TGTGCCTGTGACCACTCTCCCCTGGGGGATACGGTACCCGATAAACTCATCTTT
CACDHSPLGDTVPDKLIF
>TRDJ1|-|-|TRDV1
TGTGCTCTTGGGGTCCTCCTTCCTACCAAGGGGGTACTGGGGGATTACACCGATAAACTCATCTTT
CALGVLLPTKGVLGDYTDKLIF
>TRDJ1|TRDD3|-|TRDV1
TGTGCTCTTGGGGGAGCGGGGGATACCGATAAACTCATCTTT
CALGGAGDTDKLIF
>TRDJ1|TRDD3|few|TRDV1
TGTGCTCTTGGGGAAAAGAGGGGTCCTACTAGACTGGGGGATACGCAGCTCATCTTT
CALGEKRGPTRLGDTQLIF
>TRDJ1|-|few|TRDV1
TGTGCTCTTGGGGAACCGGGGCTTCCTAGGGGTATTGGGGGACTTTACACCGATAAACTCATCTTT
CALGEPGLPRGIGGLYTDKLIF
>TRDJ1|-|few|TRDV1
TGTGCTCTTGGGGAACGAAAGGTTCTGAGGTTAAACACCGATAAACTCATCTTT
CALGERKVLRLNTDKLIF